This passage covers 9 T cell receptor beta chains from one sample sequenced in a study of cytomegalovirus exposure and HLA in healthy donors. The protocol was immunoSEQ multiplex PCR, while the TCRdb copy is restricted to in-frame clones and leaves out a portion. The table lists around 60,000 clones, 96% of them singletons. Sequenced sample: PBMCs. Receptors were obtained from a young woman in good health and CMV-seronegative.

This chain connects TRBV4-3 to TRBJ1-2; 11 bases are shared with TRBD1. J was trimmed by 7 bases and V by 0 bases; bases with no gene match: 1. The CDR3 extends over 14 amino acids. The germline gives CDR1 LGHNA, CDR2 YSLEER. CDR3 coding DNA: TGCGCCAGCAGCCAAGAGGGACAGGGGGTTGGCTACACCTTC. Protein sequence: CASSQEGQGVGYTF.

Written as DNA, the CDR3 is TGTGCCAGCAGCTCCCCGGACAGGGCATCTGGAAACACCATATATTTT. It codes for CASSSPDRASGNTIYF. V usage is TRBV6-6 and J usage is TRBJ1-3, with 8 bases identical to TRBD1. Germline V gives CDR1 MNHNY, CDR2 SVGAGI (reference sequence). This CDR3 is 16 amino acids long. V dropped 6 bases and J dropped 1; count of bases not matched to a gene: 8.

The CDR3 loop is CASRQPKPGGNTEAFF. CDR3 sequence (DNA): TGCGCCAGCAGACAACCCAAGCCGGGGGGGAACACTGAAGCTTTCTTT. This chain connects TRBV5-1 to TRBJ1-1, with D possibly matching TRBD1 (5 bases). The CDR3 contains 16 residues. Trimming took 5 bases from V and 1 from J, leaving 18 bases between them. Per germline, CDR1 SGHRS and CDR2 YFSETQ. The full variable domain, completed using reference TRBV5-1 and TRBJ1-1, is KAGVTQTPRYLIKTRGQQVTLSCSPISGHRSVSWYQQTPGQGLQFLFEYFSETQRNKGNFPGRFSGRQFSNSRSEMNVSTLELGDSALYLCASRQPKPGGNTEAFFGQGTRLTVV.

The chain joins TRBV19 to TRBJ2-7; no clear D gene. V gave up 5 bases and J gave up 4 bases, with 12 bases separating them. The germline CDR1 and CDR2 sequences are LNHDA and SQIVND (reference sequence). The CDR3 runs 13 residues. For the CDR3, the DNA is TGTGCCAGTAGTTCCCGCAGTCTTTACGAGCAGTACTTC. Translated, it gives CASSSRSLYEQYF. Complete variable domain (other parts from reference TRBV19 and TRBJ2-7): DGGITQSPKYLFRKEGQNVTLSCEQNLNHDAMYWYRQDPGQGLRLIYYSQIVNDFQKGDIAEGYSVSREKKESFPLTVTSAQKNPTAFYLCASSSRSLYEQYFGPGTRLTVT.

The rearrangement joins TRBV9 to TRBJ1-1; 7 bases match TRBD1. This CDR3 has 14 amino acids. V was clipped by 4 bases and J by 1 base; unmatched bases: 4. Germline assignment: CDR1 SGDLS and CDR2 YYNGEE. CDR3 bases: TGTGCCAGCAGCCCCAGGGGGGCGAACACTGAAGCTTTCTTT. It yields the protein CASSPRGANTEAFF.

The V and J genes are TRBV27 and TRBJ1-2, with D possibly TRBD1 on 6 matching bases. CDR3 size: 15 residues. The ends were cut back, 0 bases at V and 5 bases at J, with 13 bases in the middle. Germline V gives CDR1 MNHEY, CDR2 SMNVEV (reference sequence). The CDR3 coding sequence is TGTGCCAGCAGTTTATCGAACAGGGCGGGTTATGGCTACACCTTC. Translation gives CASSLSNRAGYGYTF.

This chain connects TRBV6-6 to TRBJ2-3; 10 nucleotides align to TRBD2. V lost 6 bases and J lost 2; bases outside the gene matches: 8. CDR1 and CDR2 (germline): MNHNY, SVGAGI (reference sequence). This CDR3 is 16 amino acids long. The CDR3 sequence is CASSPPLAGVTDTQYF. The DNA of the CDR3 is TGTGCCAGCAGCCCTCCCCTAGCGGGAGTCACAGATACGCAGTATTTT.

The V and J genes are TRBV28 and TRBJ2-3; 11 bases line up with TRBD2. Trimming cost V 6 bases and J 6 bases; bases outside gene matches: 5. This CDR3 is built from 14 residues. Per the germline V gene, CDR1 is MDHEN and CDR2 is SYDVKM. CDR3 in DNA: TGTGCCAGCAGCACTCCTAGCGGGAGGGATACGCAGTATTTT. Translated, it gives CASSTPSGRDTQYF.

The CDR3 sequence: CASSPGVGPYEQYF. The CDR3 bases are TGTGCCAGCAGCCCAGGGGTGGGACCCTACGAGCAGTACTTC. The chain links TRBV9 to TRBJ2-7, with D possibly being TRBD1 (6 bases). V was clipped by 4 bases and J by 2 bases, with 13 bases between them. CDR1 is SGDLS, CDR2 YYNGEE, per germline. The length of the CDR3 is 14 residues. The full variable domain, its missing parts supplied by reference TRBV9 and TRBJ2-7, is DSGVTQTPKHLITATGQRVTLRCSPRSGDLSVYWYQQSLDQGLQFLIQYYNGEERAKGNILERFSAQQFPDLHSELNLSSLELGDSALYFCASSPGVGPYEQYFGPGTRLTVT.